The entry below gives a single TCR beta chain sequence along with its context. No antigen is known for it. PCR was performed using 60 Vbeta and 13 Jbeta primers. Authors' analysis steps: In a later analysis, some 10 million of 75 million to 90 million unique beta chains occurred in at least two donors. Clones were read by immunoSEQ multiplex PCR, and TCRdb kept only the in-frame ones, dropping some. Clone size and V and J calls were adopted from that table, with D and trimming inferred from the DNA. The sample gives about 110,000 clones, 65% to 85% of which show up once; about 0.25% is in the top ten. This sample was included in a study of cytomegalovirus exposure and HLA in healthy donors. Findings of the study overall: Most CMV-associated TCR beta chains were later found to appear HLA-restricted. As a later analysis showed, a missense DCLRE1C variant was linked to trimming of TCR beta V- and J-genes.

Trimming took 4 bases from V and 5 from J; bases not matched to a gene: 4. This CDR3 has 14 residues. Germline V CDR1 and CDR2: SGHRS, YFSETQ. Each donor was nominally healthy when sampled (though unrecorded immune exposures were likely). The specimen was PBMCs. The V and J genes are TRBV5-1 and TRBJ1-4, with TRBD1 matching over 8 bases. The clonotype comes from a man aged 45-60 years in good health and CMV-seronegative. CDR3 bases: TGCGCCAGCAGCCCTAGGACAGGGAATGAAAAACTGTTTTTT. Translation gives CASSPRTGNEKLFF.